The 11 T cell receptor beta chains presented below share a single source sample, sequenced in a study of blood T cells in healthy people across ages. Sample-barcoded 5' priming and a J-beta primer mix drove a second PCR of about 6 to 12 cycles. MiXCR, run by TCRdb on the 5' RACE reads, gives a single entry per CDR3 protein. This sample carries about 1.7 million distinct CDR3 sequences, approximately 28% of them seen once, and the ten largest clones take around 7.7%. Material for sequencing was blood. All receptors come from a woman aged 25 to 39 in good health.

The genes are TRBV30 and TRBJ1-1; D is undetermined. This CDR3 is 12 amino acids long. Germline V lookup: CDR1 GTSNPN, CDR2 SVGIG (reference sequence). Trimming left V 0 bases short and J 8 bases short, with 10 bases between. The CDR3 sequence is CAWSVPGREAFF. The CDR3 DNA follows: TGTGCCTGGAGTGTCCCCGGACGAGAAGCTTTCTTT.

The gene calls are TRBV5-1 and TRBJ2-7, with D tentatively TRBD2 (6 bases). V lost 3 bases and J 6 bases, leaving 19 bases between the germline ends. The CDR3 covers 15 residues. Germline CDR1 SGHRS, CDR2 YFSETQ. The DNA of the CDR3 is TGCGCCAGCAGCTACGGACCGGGACGGGGGTCCGAGCAGTACTTC. It encodes CASSYGPGRGSEQYF.

This chain joins TRBV12-3 or TRBV12-4 and TRBJ2-3; TRBD2 matches at 9 bases. The CDR3 length is 15 residues. J gave up 4 bases and V 5 bases, and 7 bases lay outside the gene matches. The CDR3 nucleotides are TGTGCCAGCAGTATCCCGGGACTAGCTTCAGATACGCAGTATTTT. It is translated as CASSIPGLASDTQYF.

At least ten counts were recorded for this clonotype. This chain connects TRBV28 to TRBJ2-4, with D maybe TRBD1 (5 bases). The end of the DNA aligns better with TRBJ2-7, so the J call may be wrong. CDR1 and CDR2 from the germline V gene are MDHEN and SYDVKM. CDR3 length: 12 residues. CDR3 coding DNA: TGTGCCAGCAGTTCCTCAGGGAACGAGCAGTACTTC. This codes for CASSSSGNEQYF.

Comment on this clonotype: This may be a read error: a much more frequent sequence differs by one nucleotide. This chain joins TRBV29-1 and TRBJ2-1; tentative D call: TRBD2 (5 bases). The germline gives CDR1 SQVTM, CDR2 ANQGSEA. Trimming removed 7 bases at V and 10 bases at J, with 20 bases between. CDR3 length: 13 amino acids. The CDR3 protein is CSGLYSGVYEQFF. The CDR3 DNA reads TGCAGCGGACTATACAGCGGCGTCTACGAGCAGTTCTTC.

This clonotype was recorded many times. A junction boundary mismatches the germline segment, possibly from a read error. The chain uses TRBV20-1 and TRBJ2-7; 8 nucleotides match TRBD2. CDR1 is DFQATT, CDR2 SNEGSKA, per germline (reference sequence). This CDR3 comprises 14 residues. The chain's CDR3 is CSARGRGDSNEQYF. As DNA, the CDR3 is TGCAGTGCTAGGGGGCGGGGGGACTCCAACGAGCAGTACTTC.

The sample holds a few counts of this clonotype. V gene TRBV4-1 combines with J gene TRBJ2-1; weak D call: TRBD2 (6 bases). Germline V CDR1 and CDR2: MGHRA, YSYEKL. Trimming shortened V by 1 base and J by 1 base, and 8 bases separated the two germline ends. The CDR3 runs 15 residues. DNA for the CDR3: TGCGCCAGCAGCCAAGTACTAGCTTCCTACAATGAGCAGTTCTTC. It specifies CASSQVLASYNEQFF.

The chain links TRBV20-1 to TRBJ2-1; 7 bases agree with TRBD2. The CDR3 is 12 amino acids. Germline V gives CDR1 DFQATT, CDR2 SNEGSKA (reference sequence). After removal of 5 bases from V and 8 bases from J, the junction contained 6 bases not matched to a gene. The CDR3 region is CSAGRASDEQFF. The CDR3 DNA reads TGCAGTGCTGGGAGGGCCAGCGATGAGCAGTTCTTC.

This clonotype was observed at least ten times. The chain's CDR3 is CASSPLGKETQYF. The DNA of the CDR3 is TGTGCCAGCAGTCCCCTAGGGAAAGAGACCCAGTACTTC. The chain uses TRBV27 and TRBJ2-5; no firm D call. The germline gives CDR1 MNHEY, CDR2 SMNVEV (reference sequence). The CDR3 extends over 13 amino acids. The ends were cut back, 5 bases at V and 3 bases at J, with 10 bases in the middle.

In its sample, this clonotype was seen a few times. CDR3 in DNA: TGCGCCAGCAGCTTGGATAGGGTACCTAATGAAAAACTGTTTTTT. The encoded protein is CASSLDRVPNEKLFF. This chain links TRBV5-1 with TRBJ1-4; D unresolved. There are 15 residues in the CDR3. The V gene's germline CDR1 is SGHRS and CDR2 YFSETQ. With 0 bases removed from V and 3 bases from J, the gap between germline ends came to 9 bases.

Only a few counts were recorded for this clonotype. The CDR3 coding sequence is TGCAGCGTTGGGGACCGTACACGGGTTGGCTACACCTTC. Its translation is CSVGDRTRVGYTF. V gene TRBV29-1 combines with J gene TRBJ1-2; a weak D match, TRBD1 (5 bases). Trimming shortened V by 4 bases and J by 7 bases, and 16 bases separated the two germline ends. The germline gives CDR1 SQVTM, CDR2 ANQGSEA. The CDR3 is 13 amino acids. Together with reference TRBV29-1 and TRBJ1-2, the CDR3 gives the full variable domain: SAVISQKPSRDICQRGTSLTIQCQVDSQVTMMFWYRQQPGQSLTLIATANQGSEATYESGFVIDKFPISRPNLTFSTLTVSNMSPEDSSIYLCSVGDRTRVGYTFGSGTRLTVV.